A single TCR beta chain is shown here with its context. Germline CDR1 reads SEHNR; CDR2 reads FQNEAQ (reference sequence). V was trimmed by 5 bases and J by 3 bases, leaving 17 bases between them. This CDR3 spans 15 amino acids. Authors' processing steps: Estimation of nucleated cell counts was performed using reference gene primer amplification. Sequencing used immunoSEQ multiplex PCR; TCRdb keeps in-frame clones, though not all of them. V, J and clone size derive from that table, while D and trimming were established from the DNA sequence. This table holds about 220,000 clones, approximately 78% found once. Seattle's enrolled individuals joined amid active infection and were then monitored longitudinally. The sample comes from a study of blood T cell repertoires in COVID-19. Study in general: The United States, Italy and Spain provided the acute and convalescent COVID-19 samples. PBMCs, B-cell-depleted T cells, or T cells provided the cDNA or gDNA that made up the material.

The genes are TRBV7-9 and TRBJ2-7, with a weak D call TRBD2 (5 bases). This TCR came from a woman older than 75 with COVID-19, enrolled during active disease. Sequencing used peripheral blood. CDR3 nucleotides: TGTGCCAGCAGCCCGGAGGCGGCTCTGAGCTACGAGCAGTACTTC. This gives the protein CASSPEAALSYEQYF.